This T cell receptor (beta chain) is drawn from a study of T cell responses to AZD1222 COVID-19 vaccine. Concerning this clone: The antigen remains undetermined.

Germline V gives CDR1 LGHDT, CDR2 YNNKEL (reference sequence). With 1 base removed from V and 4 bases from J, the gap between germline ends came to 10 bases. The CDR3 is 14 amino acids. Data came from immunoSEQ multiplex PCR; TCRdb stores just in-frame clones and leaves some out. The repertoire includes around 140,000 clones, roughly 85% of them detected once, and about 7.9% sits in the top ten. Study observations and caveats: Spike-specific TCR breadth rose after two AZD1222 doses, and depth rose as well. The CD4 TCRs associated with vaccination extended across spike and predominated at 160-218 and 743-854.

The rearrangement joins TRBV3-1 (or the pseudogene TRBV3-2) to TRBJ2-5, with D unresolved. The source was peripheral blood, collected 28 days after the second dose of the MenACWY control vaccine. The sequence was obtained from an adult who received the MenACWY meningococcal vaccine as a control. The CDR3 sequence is CASSQGAGIETQYF. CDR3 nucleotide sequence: TGTGCCAGCAGCCAAGGTGCAGGAATAGAGACCCAGTACTTC.